Given below is one TCR beta chain in context. V was shortened by 6 bases and J by 4 bases, with 15 bases between the two germline ends. This CDR3 has 14 residues. Germline lookup yields CDR1 LNHDA and CDR2 SQIVND (reference sequence). In the original processing: Cell counts per sample came from amplifying reference gene primers. Assay: immunoSEQ multiplex PCR; the TCRdb copy retains only in-frame clones and omits some. The V and J calls and clone size are taken from that table; D and trimming were inferred from the DNA. The data contain hundreds of thousands of clones, roughly 86% of them seen just once; the ten biggest clones take up under 3.5%. Cohort placement rested on clinical history that participants reported themselves. This entry is derived from a study of blood T cell repertoires in COVID-19. Study context: Acute and convalescent COVID-19 specimens originated in the United States, Italy and Spain.

The source material was PBMCs or T cells enriched from blood (not recorded which). This receptor was taken from a woman aged 45-65 years who had been exposed to COVID-19. V usage is TRBV19 and J usage is TRBJ1-2; perhaps TRBD1 as D (5 bases). In DNA form, the CDR3 reads TGTGCCAGTAGCCCGAAAGGGGAATTCTATGGCTACACCTTC. Translating it yields CASSPKGEFYGYTF.